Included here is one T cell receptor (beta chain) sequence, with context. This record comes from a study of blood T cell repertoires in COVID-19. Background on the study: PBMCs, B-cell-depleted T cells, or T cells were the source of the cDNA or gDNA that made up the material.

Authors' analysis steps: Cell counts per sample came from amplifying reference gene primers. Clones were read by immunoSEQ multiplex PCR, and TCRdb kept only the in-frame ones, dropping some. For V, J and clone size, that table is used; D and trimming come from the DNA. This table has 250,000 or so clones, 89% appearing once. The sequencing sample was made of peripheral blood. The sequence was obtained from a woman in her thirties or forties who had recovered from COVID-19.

The CDR3 nucleotides are TGTGCCAGCAGCTTAAATAGACCGAAGGGGCCCTACGAGCAGTACTTC. Its protein product is CASSLNRPKGPYEQYF. The chain employs TRBV28 and TRBJ2-7, with D perhaps matching TRBD1 (5 bases). The germline V gene encodes CDR1 MDHEN and CDR2 SYDVKM. The CDR3 consists of 16 residues. V lost 6 bases to trimming and J lost 2 bases, with 20 bases between them.